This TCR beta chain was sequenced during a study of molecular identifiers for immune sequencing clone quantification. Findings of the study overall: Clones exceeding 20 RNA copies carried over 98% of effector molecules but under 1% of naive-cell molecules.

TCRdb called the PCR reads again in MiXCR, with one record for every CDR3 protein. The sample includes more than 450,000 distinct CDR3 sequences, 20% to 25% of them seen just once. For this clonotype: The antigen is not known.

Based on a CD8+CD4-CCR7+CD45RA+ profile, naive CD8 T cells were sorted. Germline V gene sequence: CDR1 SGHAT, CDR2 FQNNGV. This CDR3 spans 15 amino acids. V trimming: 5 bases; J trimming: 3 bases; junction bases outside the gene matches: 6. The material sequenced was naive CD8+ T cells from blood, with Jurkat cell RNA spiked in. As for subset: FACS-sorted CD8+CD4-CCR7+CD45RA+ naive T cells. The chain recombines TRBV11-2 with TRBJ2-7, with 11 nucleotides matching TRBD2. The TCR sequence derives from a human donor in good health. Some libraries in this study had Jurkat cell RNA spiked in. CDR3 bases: TGTGCCAGCAGCCCCTACGGGACTAGCGGCTACGAGCAGTACTTC. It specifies CASSPYGTSGYEQYF.